This T cell receptor (beta chain) was retrieved from a study of blood T cell repertoires in COVID-19. CDR1 and CDR2 (germline): SNHLY, FYNNEI. This CDR3 is built from 12 residues. V lost 4 bases and J lost 9, with 10 bases in between. Only in-frame clones appear in the TCRdb table, and some are missing; sequencing was by immunoSEQ multiplex PCR. This table holds about 41,000 clones, approximately 90% found once. The chain employs TRBV2 and TRBJ1-5; D is unresolved. This TCR came from a human donor in a cohort sampled during active COVID-19. Source material: peripheral blood. The CDR3 loop is CASSGADMPQHF. CDR3 DNA: TGTGCCAGCAGTGGGGCCGATATGCCCCAGCATTTT.